A selection of T cell receptor beta chains follows, all from one sample in a study of blood T cell repertoires in COVID-19. This table comes from immunoSEQ multiplex PCR, and its TCRdb copy is limited to in-frame clones, with some not included. This table holds approximately 230,000 clones, around 85% found once. Sample: peripheral blood. The receptors here all came from a woman aged 40 to 49 with active or convalescent COVID-19. CDR3s include the opening cysteine and the closing phenylalanine or tryptophan. A D gene is named only where the DNA matches it firmly. Not all rows give a size; the values are once, few, many and, for expanded clones, a class.

.	.	TRBV28	TRBJ1-1	TGTGCCAGCAGTTTCGGTTCCGGACATCTGAACACTGAAGCTTTCTTT	CASSFGSGHLNTEAFF
.	TRBD2	TRBV9	TRBJ2-2	TGTGCCAGCACGGCTCTCCCCAGCGGGGGCCTGTTTTTT	CASTALPSGGLFF
.	.	TRBV27	TRBJ2-5	TGTGCCAGCAGACCCACAGGGACCGTTACCCAGTACTTC	CASRPTGTVTQYF
.	TRBD2	TRBV7-3	TRBJ2-2	TGTGCCAGCAGCTTAAACGGAGGGAGGGCGAACACCGGGGAGCTGTTTTTT	CASSLNGGRANTGELFF
once	.	TRBV18	TRBJ1-2	TGTGCCAGCTCACCAGAGACAGACAACTATGGCTACACCTTC	CASSPETDNYGYTF
.	.	TRBV7-6	TRBJ2-3	TGTGCCAGCAGCCAACCGGGAGATACGCAGTATTTT	CASSQPGDTQYF
.	TRBD2	TRBV6-5	TRBJ2-3	TGTGCCAGCAGTTACTCCACTAGCGGGGGGGTAGATACGCAGTATTTT	CASSYSTSGGVDTQYF
.	.	TRBV9	TRBJ1-4	TGTGCCAGCTCCCTCTCGGGGGAAAAACTGTTTTTT	CASSLSGEKLFF
.	TRBD1	TRBV28	TRBJ1-2	TGTGCCAGCAGTTTACTCGGGACAGGGGCCGGCTACACCTTC	CASSLLGTGAGYTF
.	.	TRBV6-1	TRBJ2-1	TGTGCCAGCAGTGGGAGCGGGTTGAATGAGCAGTTCTTC	CASSGSGLNEQFF
once	.	TRBV18	TRBJ1-2	TGTGCCAGCTCACCGGCCAGGGGAAATGGCTACACCTTC	CASSPARGNGYTF
.	TRBD2	TRBV10-3	TRBJ2-5	TGTGCCATCAGGCAGGGTAGCGGGGGGAAAGAGACCCAGTACTTC	CAIRQGSGGKETQYF
.	TRBD1	TRBV5-1	TRBJ1-1	TGCGCCAGCAGCATTACAGGGGGCTTCAACACTGAAGCTTTCTTT	CASSITGGFNTEAFF
.	TRBD1	TRBV30	TRBJ1-1	TGTGCCTGGAGGCGGATAGGGACAGGGAAAGGCACTGAAGCTTTCTTT	CAWRRIGTGKGTEAFF
.	TRBD1	TRBV18	TRBJ1-1	TGTGCCAGCTCACCAGGACAGGGGAGGACGAAGAAAGCTTTCTTT	CASSPGQGRTKKAFF
.	TRBD2	TRBV5-1	TRBJ2-1	TGCGCCAGTAGCTTGGTACCCACTAGCGGGGGTCACTACAATGAGCAGTTCTTC	CASSLVPTSGGHYNEQFF
.	TRBD2	TRBV4-1	TRBJ2-1	TGCGCCAGCAGCAAGAGCGGGGGGGCTTACAATGAGCAGTTCTTC	CASSKSGGAYNEQFF
few	TRBD2	TRBV5-6	TRBJ2-1	TGTGCCAGCAGCCGAATGGTTAGCGGGGGGGGACTGGTCGATGAGCAGTTCTTC	CASSRMVSGGGLVDEQFF
.	TRBD1	TRBV18	TRBJ2-1	TGTGCCAGCTCACCTCGACAGGGGCTCTACAATGAGCAGTTCTTC	CASSPRQGLYNEQFF
.	TRBD1	TRBV19	TRBJ1-4	TGTGCCAGTAGTATCCAGGGGGATGGTGAAAAACTGTTTTTT	CASSIQGDGEKLFF
.	.	TRBV7-7	TRBJ1-1	TGTGCTAGCAGCCGACAGGTGAACACTGAAGCTTTCTTT	CASSRQVNTEAFF
.	TRBD1	TRBV19	TRBJ2-2	TGTGCCAGTACGTGGGACAGGGGGAACGGGGAGCTGTTTTTT	CASTWDRGNGELFF
once	.	TRBV7-8	TRBJ1-3	TGTGCCAGCAGCTTCAGGTTCTCTGGAAACACCATATATTTT	CASSFRFSGNTIYF
.	TRBD1	TRBV28	TRBJ1-2	TGTGCCAGCAGCCCGGACAGGGCTAACTATGGCTACACCTTC	CASSPDRANYGYTF
few	.	TRBV11-2	TRBJ2-1	TGTGCCAGCAGCTTACAGGGGGGAAGCTCCTACAATGAGCAGTTCTTC	CASSLQGGSSYNEQFF
.	.	TRBV10-2	TRBJ2-5	TGCGCCAGCAGTGACCCGGGGGTCCAAGAGACCCAGTACTTC	CASSDPGVQETQYF
.	TRBD1	TRBV2	TRBJ1-4	TGTGCCAGCAGGGACCGGACAGGGGTTAATGAAAAACTGTTTTTT	CASRDRTGVNEKLFF
.	.	TRBV11-2	TRBJ1-2	TGTGCCAGCAGCCTCAACAGGGATGTTGGCTACACCTTC	CASSLNRDVGYTF
.	TRBD1	TRBV4-1	TRBJ2-4	TGCGCCAGCAGCCAAGGGGTGACAGGGCGAGACATTCAGTACTTC	CASSQGVTGRDIQYF
.	.	TRBV2	TRBJ1-6	TGTGCCAGCAGCGTGACAGACCCTAATTCACCCCTCCACTTT	CASSVTDPNSPLHF
.	.	TRBV28	TRBJ1-5	TGTGCCAGCAGTTGGCACGGAAAAACAGGGAATCAGCCCCAGCATTTT	CASSWHGKTGNQPQHF
many	.	TRBV7-9	TRBJ1-4	TGTGCCAGCAGCTTACGAAGAGAAGATGAAAAACTGTTTTTT	CASSLRREDEKLFF
few	.	TRBV5-1	TRBJ1-6	TGCGCCAGCAGCTTTGGATCGGGTTTTAGTTCACCCCTCCACTTT	CASSFGSGFSSPLHF
many	TRBD1	TRBV2	TRBJ1-3	TGTGCCAGCAGTGAAGGCACAGGGGGCGCGGGGCCTGGAAACACCATATATTTT	CASSEGTGGAGPGNTIYF
.	.	TRBV19	TRBJ1-2	TGTGCCAGTAAGAAGTGGGCAGGGAATGGCTACACCTTC	CASKKWAGNGYTF
.	.	TRBV30	TRBJ1-1	TGTGCCTGGAGTTTTCCCTCCACTGAAGCTTTCTTT	CAWSFPSTEAFF
.	TRBD1	TRBV19	TRBJ2-3	TGTGCCAGTAGTACAGGGACAGGGGCCGGAGATACGCAGTATTTT	CASSTGTGAGDTQYF
.	.	TRBV27	TRBJ1-1	TGTGCCAGCAGTTTATTCGGACGGGGAAACACTGAAGCTTTCTTT	CASSLFGRGNTEAFF
.	TRBD1	TRBV4-1	TRBJ2-7	TGCGCCAGCAGCCCCACCGGGACAGGGAACTACGAGCAGTACTTC	CASSPTGTGNYEQYF
.	TRBD1	TRBV10-3	TRBJ1-2	TGTGCCATCAGTACAGGGGGCTTCGACTATGGCTACACCTTC	CAISTGGFDYGYTF
many	.	TRBV19	TRBJ1-5	TGTGCCACCACCCCCCCCGGGGTTGGGCAGCCCCAGCATTTT	CATTPPGVGQPQHF
.	TRBD1	TRBV19	TRBJ2-2	TGTGCCAGTAGTATCCAAGGGGGCTTGAACACCGGGGAGCTGTTTTTT	CASSIQGGLNTGELFF
.	.	TRBV9	TRBJ2-7	TGTGCCAGCAGCGAAAAAGGGGGCGAGCAGTACTTC	CASSEKGGEQYF
.	TRBD1	TRBV29-1	TRBJ2-7	TGCAGCGTGGCCGAGGGACAGAACTCCTACGAGCAGTACTTC	CSVAEGQNSYEQYF
once	TRBD1	TRBV5-1	TRBJ1-3	TGCGCCAGCAGCTTGGGACAGGGGGGATCTGGAAACACCATATATTTT	CASSLGQGGSGNTIYF
.	TRBD1	TRBV28	TRBJ1-4	TGTGCCAGCAGGACCCCGGGACAGGGTGGAGAAAAACTGTTTTTT	CASRTPGQGGEKLFF
.	.	TRBV19	TRBJ2-5	TGTGCCAGTAGTCCCGTCGATATGCCCCGGGAGACCCAGTACTTC	CASSPVDMPRETQYF
few	TRBD2	TRBV27	TRBJ2-7	TGTGCCAGGGGTCCCGCGACTAGCTCCGAGACCTACGAGCAGTACTTC	CARGPATSSETYEQYF
once	.	TRBV27	TRBJ1-2	TGTGCCAGCAGTCTAAAGGGACTCCCCTATGGCTACACCTTC	CASSLKGLPYGYTF
many	.	TRBV27	TRBJ2-6	TGTGCCAGCAGTTTGATCCAGGCCTCTGGGGCCAACGTCCTGACTTTC	CASSLIQASGANVLTF
.	.	TRBV20-1	TRBJ1-2	TGCAGTGCTAGCTGGAGCTATGGCTACACCTTC	CSASWSYGYTF
.	.	TRBV6-5	TRBJ1-5	TGTGCCAGCAGCTTAGGACAGTATAGCAATCAGCCCCAGCATTTT	CASSLGQYSNQPQHF
.	.	TRBV5-5	TRBJ1-5	TGTGCCAGCAGCTTGGGGGAGGGGAAAACCCAGCCCCAGCATTTT	CASSLGEGKTQPQHF
.	TRBD2	TRBV6-1	TRBJ2-5	TGTGCCAGCAGTGAAGGGGCAGCGGGGGGGCAGGAGACCCAGTACTTC	CASSEGAAGGQETQYF